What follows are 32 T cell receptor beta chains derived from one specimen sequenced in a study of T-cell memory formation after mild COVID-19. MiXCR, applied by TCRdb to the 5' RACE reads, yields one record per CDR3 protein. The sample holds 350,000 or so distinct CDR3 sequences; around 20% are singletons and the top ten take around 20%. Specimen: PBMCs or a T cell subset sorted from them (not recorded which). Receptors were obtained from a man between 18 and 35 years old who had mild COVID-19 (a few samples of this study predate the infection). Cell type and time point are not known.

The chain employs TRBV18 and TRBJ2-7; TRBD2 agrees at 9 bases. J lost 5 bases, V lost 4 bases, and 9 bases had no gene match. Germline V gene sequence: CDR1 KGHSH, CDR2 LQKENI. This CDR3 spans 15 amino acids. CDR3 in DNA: TGTGCCAGCTCACTTGCGGGGGGGCCCCTGAACGAGCAGTACTTC. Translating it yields CASSLAGGPLNEQYF.

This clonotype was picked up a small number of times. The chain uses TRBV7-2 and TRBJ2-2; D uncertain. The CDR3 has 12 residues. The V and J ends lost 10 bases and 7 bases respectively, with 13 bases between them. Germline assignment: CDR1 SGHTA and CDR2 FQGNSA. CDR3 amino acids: CAIALGFGELFF. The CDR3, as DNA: TGTGCCATCGCACTGGGGTTCGGGGAGCTGTTTTTT.

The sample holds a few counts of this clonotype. The CDR3 bases are TGTGCCACCAGTGATTCACGGGGGACAGCACTCTACGAGCAGTACTTC. Translation gives CATSDSRGTALYEQYF. This chain links TRBV24-1 with TRBJ2-7, with D perhaps TRBD1 (7 bases). CDR1 is KGHDR and CDR2 is SFDVKD in the germline V gene. The CDR3 covers 16 residues. Trimming left V 2 bases short and J 3 bases short, with 16 bases between.

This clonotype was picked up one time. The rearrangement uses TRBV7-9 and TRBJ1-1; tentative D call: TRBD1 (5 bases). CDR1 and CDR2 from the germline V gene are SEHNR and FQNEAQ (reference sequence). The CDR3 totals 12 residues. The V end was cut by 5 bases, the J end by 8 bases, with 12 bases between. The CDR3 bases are TGTGCCAGCAGCCCGAGACAGACCGAAGCTTTCTTT. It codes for CASSPRQTEAFF.

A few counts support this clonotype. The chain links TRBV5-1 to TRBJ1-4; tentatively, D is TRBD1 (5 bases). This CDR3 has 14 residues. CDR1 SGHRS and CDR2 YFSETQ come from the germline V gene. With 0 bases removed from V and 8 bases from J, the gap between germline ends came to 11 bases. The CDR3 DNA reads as TGCGCCAGCAGCTTGGGGGGGTTAGGAGAAAAACTGTTTTTT. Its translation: CASSLGGLGEKLFF.

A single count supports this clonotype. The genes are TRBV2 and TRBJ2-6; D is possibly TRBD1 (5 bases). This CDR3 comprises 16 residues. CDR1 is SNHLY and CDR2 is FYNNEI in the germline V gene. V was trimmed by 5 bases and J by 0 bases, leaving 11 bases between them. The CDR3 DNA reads TGTGCCAGCAGTTCAGGGCCGACCTCTGGGGCCAACGTCCTGACTTTC. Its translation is CASSSGPTSGANVLTF.

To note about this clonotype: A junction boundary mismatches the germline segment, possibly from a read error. The CDR3 sequence is CTISSSRETQYF. Here the CDR3 DNA reads TGTACCATCAGTAGCAGTCGCGAGACCCAGTACTTC. This chain links TRBV10-3 with TRBJ2-5; D is ambiguous. From germline, CDR1 is ENHRY and CDR2 SYGVKD. The CDR3 loop spans 12 amino acids.

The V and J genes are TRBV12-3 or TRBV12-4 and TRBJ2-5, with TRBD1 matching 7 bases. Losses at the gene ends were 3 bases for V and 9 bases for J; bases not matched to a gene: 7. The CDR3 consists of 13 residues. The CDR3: CASSLGQLAAQYF. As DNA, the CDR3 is TGTGCCAGCAGTTTGGGACAGCTCGCGGCCCAGTACTTC.

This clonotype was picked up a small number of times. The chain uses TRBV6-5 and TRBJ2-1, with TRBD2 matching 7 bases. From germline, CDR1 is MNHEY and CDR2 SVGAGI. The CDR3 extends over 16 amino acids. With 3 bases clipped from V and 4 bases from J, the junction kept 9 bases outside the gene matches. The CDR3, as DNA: TGTGCCAGCAGTTATTCAAGCGGGGTATCGTACAATGAGCAGTTCTTC. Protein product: CASSYSSGVSYNEQFF.

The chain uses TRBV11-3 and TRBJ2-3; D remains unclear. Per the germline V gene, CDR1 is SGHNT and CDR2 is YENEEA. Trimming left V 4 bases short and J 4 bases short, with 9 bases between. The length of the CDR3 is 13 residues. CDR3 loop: CASSSTFADTQYF. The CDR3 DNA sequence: TGTGCCAGCAGCTCGACCTTCGCAGATACGCAGTATTTT. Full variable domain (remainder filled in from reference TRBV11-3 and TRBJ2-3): EAGVVQSPRYKIIEKKQPVAFWCNPISGHNTLYWYLQNLGQGPELLIRYENEEAVDDSQLPKDRFSAERLKGVDSTLKIQPAELGDSAVYLCASSSTFADTQYFGPGTRLTVL.

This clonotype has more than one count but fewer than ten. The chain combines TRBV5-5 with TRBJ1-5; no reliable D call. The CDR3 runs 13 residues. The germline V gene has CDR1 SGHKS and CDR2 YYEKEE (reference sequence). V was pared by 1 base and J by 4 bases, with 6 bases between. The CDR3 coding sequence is TGTGCCAGCAGCTTGAACTTTAATCAGCCCCAGCATTTT. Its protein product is CASSLNFNQPQHF.

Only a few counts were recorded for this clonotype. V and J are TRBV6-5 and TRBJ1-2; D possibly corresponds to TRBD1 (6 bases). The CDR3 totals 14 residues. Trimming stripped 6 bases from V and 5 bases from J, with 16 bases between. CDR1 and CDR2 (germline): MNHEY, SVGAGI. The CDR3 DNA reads TGTGCCAGCAGACCCAGGACAGATAATTATGGCTACACCTTC. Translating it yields CASRPRTDNYGYTF.

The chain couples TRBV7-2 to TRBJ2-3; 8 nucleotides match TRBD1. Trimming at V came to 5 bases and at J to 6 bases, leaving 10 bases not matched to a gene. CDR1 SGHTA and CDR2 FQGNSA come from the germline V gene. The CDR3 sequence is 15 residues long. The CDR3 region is CASSNPTGVFDTQYF. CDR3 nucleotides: TGTGCCAGCAGCAACCCGACAGGGGTGTTCGATACGCAGTATTTT. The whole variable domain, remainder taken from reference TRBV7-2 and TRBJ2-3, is GAGVSQSPSNKVTEKGKDVELRCDPISGHTALYWYRQSLGQGLEFLIYFQGNSAPDKSGLPSDRFSAERTGGSVSTLTIQRTQQEDSAVYLCASSNPTGVFDTQYFGPGTRLTVL.

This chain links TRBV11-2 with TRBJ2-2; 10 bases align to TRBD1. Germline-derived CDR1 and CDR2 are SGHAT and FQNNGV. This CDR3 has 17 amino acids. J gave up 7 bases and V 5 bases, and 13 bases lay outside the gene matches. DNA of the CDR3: TGTGCCAGCAGCCGCTCCGAGACAGGGGGCTTTGGCGGGGAGCTGTTTTTT. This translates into CASSRSETGGFGGELFF.

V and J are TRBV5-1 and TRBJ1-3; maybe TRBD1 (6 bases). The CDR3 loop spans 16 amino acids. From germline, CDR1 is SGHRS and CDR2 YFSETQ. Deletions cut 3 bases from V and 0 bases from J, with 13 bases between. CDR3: CASSYGTGSSGNTIYF. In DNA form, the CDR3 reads TGCGCCAGCAGCTATGGTACAGGGAGCTCTGGAAACACCATATATTTT.

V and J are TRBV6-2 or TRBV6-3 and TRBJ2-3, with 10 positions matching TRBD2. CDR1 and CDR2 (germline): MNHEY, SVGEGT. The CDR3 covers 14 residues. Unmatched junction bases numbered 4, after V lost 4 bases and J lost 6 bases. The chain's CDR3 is CASSLLAGMDTQYF. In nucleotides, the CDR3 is TGTGCCAGCAGTTTACTAGCGGGGATGGATACGCAGTATTTT.

The CDR3 loop reads CASRTTGPGELFF. For the CDR3, the DNA is TGTGCCAGCAGGACTACTGGTCCCGGGGAGCTGTTTTTT. The chain recombines TRBV12-3 or TRBV12-4 with TRBJ2-2; TRBD2 might be the D (5 bases). The CDR3 sequence is 13 residues long. V shed 6 bases and J shed 6 bases, with 11 bases lying between them.

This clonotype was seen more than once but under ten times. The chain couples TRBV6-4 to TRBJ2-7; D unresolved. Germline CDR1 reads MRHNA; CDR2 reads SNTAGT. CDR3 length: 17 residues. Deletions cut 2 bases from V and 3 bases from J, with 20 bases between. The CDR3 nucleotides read TGTGCCAGCAGTGACCTCCTGCGACATTACCTGTTCTACGAGCAGTACTTC. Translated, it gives CASSDLLRHYLFYEQYF.

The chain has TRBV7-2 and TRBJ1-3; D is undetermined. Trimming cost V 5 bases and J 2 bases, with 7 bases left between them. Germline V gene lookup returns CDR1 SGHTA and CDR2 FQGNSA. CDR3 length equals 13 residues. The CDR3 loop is CASSRGTGNTIYF. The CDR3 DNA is TGTGCCAGCAGCCGCGGGACTGGAAACACCATATATTTT.

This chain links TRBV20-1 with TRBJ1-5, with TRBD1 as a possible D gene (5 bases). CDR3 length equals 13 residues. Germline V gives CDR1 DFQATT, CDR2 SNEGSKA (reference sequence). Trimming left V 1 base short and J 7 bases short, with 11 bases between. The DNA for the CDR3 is TGCAGTGCTAGAGGCCAGGGAGGGCAGCCCCAGCATTTT. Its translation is CSARGQGGQPQHF.

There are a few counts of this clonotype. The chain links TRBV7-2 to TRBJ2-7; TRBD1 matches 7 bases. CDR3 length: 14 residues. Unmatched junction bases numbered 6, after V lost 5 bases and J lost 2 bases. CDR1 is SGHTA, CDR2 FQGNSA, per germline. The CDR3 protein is CASSTRTGAYEQYF. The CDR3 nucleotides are TGTGCCAGCAGCACGAGGACAGGTGCCTACGAGCAGTACTTC.

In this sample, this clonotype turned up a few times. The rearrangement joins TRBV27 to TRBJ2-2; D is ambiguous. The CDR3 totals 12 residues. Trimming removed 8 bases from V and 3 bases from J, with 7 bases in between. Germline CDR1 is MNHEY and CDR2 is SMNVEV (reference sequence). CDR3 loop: CASGPHTGELFF. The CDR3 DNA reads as TGTGCCAGCGGCCCGCACACCGGGGAGCTGTTTTTT.

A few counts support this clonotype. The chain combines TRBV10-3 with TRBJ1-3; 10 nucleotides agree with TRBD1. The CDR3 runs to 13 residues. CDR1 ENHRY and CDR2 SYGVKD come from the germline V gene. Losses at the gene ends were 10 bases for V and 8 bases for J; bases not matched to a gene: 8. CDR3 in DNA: TGTGCCACTCGGACAGGGGGAATGGACACCATATATTTT. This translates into CATRTGGMDTIYF.

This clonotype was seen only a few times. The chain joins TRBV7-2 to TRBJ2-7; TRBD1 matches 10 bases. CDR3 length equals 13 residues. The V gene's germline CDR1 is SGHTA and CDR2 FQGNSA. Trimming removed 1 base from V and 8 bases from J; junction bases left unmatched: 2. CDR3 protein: CASSLGTGGKQYF. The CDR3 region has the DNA TGTGCCAGCAGCTTAGGGACAGGGGGTAAGCAGTACTTC.

The CDR3, as DNA: TGCGCCAGCAGCTTATCTCTTACAGGGGGTCGCACTGAAGCTTTCTTT. Translation: CASSLSLTGGRTEAFF. This chain connects TRBV5-1 to TRBJ1-1; 8 nucleotides agree with TRBD1. The V gene end was trimmed by 2 bases and the J gene end by 4 bases; junction bases not matched to a gene: 10. CDR1 and CDR2 (germline): SGHRS, YFSETQ. The CDR3 is made up of 16 amino acids.

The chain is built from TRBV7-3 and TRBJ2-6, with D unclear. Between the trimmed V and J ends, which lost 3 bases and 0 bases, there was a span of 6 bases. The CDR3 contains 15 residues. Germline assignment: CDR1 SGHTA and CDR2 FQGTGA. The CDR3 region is CASSFGLSGANVLTF. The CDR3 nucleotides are TGTGCCAGCAGCTTCGGCCTCTCTGGGGCCAACGTCCTGACTTTC.

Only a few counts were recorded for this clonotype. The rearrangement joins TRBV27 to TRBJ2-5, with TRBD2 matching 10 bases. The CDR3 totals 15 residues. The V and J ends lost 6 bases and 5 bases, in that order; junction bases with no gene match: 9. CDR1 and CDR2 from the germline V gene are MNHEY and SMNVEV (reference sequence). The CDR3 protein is CASRPGLALRETQYF. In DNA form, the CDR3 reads TGTGCCAGCAGACCGGGACTAGCGTTGCGGGAGACCCAGTACTTC.

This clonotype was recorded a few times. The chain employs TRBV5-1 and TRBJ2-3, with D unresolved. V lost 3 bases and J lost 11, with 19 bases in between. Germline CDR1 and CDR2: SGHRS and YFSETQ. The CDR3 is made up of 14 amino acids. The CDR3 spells CASSSLPPLQRQYF. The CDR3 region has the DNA TGCGCCAGCAGCTCGCTCCCACCATTACAGAGGCAGTATTTT.

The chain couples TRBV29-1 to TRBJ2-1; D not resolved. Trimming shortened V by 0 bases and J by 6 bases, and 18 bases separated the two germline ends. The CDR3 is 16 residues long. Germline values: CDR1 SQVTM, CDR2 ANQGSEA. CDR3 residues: CSVEDRNSPQGNEQFF. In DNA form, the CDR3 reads TGCAGCGTTGAAGATCGGAACAGCCCTCAAGGCAATGAGCAGTTCTTC.

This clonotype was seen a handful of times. Here the CDR3 reads CASSLYAGGPSYEQYF. The DNA for the CDR3 is TGTGCCAGCAGCCTTTACGCGGGGGGGCCCTCCTACGAGCAGTACTTC. The J gene is TRBJ2-7, the V gene TRBV6-5; 9 bases fit TRBD2. This CDR3 spans 16 amino acids. The germline CDR1 and CDR2 sequences are MNHEY and SVGAGI. The junction had 9 bases not matched to a gene; V was cut back by 6 bases and J by 0 bases.

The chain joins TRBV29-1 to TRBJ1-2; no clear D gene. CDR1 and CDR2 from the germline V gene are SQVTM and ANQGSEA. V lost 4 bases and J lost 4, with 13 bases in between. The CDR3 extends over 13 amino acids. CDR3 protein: CSVVGDPRYGYTF. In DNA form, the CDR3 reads TGCAGCGTTGTAGGAGATCCACGCTATGGCTACACCTTC.

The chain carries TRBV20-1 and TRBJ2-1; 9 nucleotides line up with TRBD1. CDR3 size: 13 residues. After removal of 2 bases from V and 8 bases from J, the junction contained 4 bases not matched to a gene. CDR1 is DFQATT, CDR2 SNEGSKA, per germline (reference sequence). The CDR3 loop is CSARSTGGDEQFF. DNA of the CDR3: TGCAGTGCTAGATCGACAGGGGGGGATGAGCAGTTCTTC.